The 24 T cell receptor beta chains presented below share a single source sample, sequenced in a study of human T cells and chemical hapten exposure. Each CDR3 protein is one row after TCRdb ran MiXCR on the RACE reads. The data hold 350,000 or so distinct CDR3 sequences, with approximately 6.3% observed a single time. Time point indicated: patch test 1, 2 weeks after DPC sensitization. The treatment is: therapeutic diphenylcyclopropenone sensitization with weekly scalp DPC. The sequenced sample was whole blood, obtained in connection with sensitization to the hapten diphenylcyclopropenone (DPC). These receptors were collected from a woman between 18 and 29 years old with alopecia areata. Some clones in this sample may be carry-over from other donors' samples.

The chain uses TRBV24-1 and TRBJ1-2, with D tentatively TRBD1 (6 bases). This CDR3 is built from 13 residues. Germline V gene data show CDR1 as KGHDR and CDR2 as SFDVKD. The V end lost 4 bases, the J end lost 6 bases, and 11 bases lay between the germline ends. CDR3 sequence (DNA): TGTGCCACCAGTGAGCGGCAGGGGAATGGCTACACCTTC. It specifies CATSERQGNGYTF.

This clonotype was seen at least ten times. V and J are TRBV20-1 and TRBJ1-6; D is undetermined. Germline loops: CDR1 DFQATT, CDR2 SNEGSKA (reference sequence). V was pared by 3 bases and J by 5 bases, with 8 bases between. This CDR3 region has 13 residues. In nucleotides, the CDR3 is TGCAGTGCTAGCCGATCCGATAATTCACCCCTCCACTTT. Its protein product is CSASRSDNSPLHF.

In its sample, this clonotype was seen many times. The rearrangement links TRBV15 to TRBJ1-6, with TRBD1 matching 11 bases. This CDR3 is built from 15 residues. V lost 2 bases and J lost 14; bases outside the gene matches: 8. The germline gives CDR1 LNHNV, CDR2 YYDKDF (reference sequence). In nucleotides, the CDR3 is TGTGCCACCAGCAGATGGACAGGGGGCCCGGGAACCCTCCACTTT. Translated: CATSRWTGGPGTLHF.

This clonotype was counted ten times or more. The gene calls are TRBV6-2 or TRBV6-3 and TRBJ1-1; TRBD1 aligns across 7 bases. Germline V lookup: CDR1 MNHEY, CDR2 SVGEGT. CDR3 length equals 14 residues. Trimming removed 4 bases from V and 8 bases from J; junction bases left unmatched: 10. The CDR3 loop reads CASSFRGTGEEAFF. The CDR3 nucleotides are TGTGCCAGCAGTTTCCGTGGAACAGGGGAGGAAGCTTTCTTT.

The chain uses TRBV6-5 and TRBJ2-3, with TRBD2 matching over 8 bases. Trimming removed 7 bases from V and 4 bases from J; junction bases left unmatched: 10. The CDR3 covers 15 residues. CDR1 MNHEY and CDR2 SVGAGI come from the germline V gene. CDR3 sequence (DNA): TGTGCCAGCAAAGAACCGGGACTAGGGGCAGATACGCAGTATTTT. Translation: CASKEPGLGADTQYF.

This clonotype was seen at least ten times. The V gene is TRBV12-3 or TRBV12-4, the J gene TRBJ2-3; either TRBD1 or TRBD2 may fit D (5 bases each). Trimming took 3 bases from V and 3 from J, leaving 10 bases between them. The CDR3 has 14 amino acids. As DNA, the CDR3 is TGTGCCAGCAGTTTGGGGCCGGGGACAGATACGCAGTATTTT. This sequence encodes CASSLGPGTDTQYF.

This clonotype was detected a few times. The chain links TRBV20-1 to TRBJ2-7; D gene unclear. The CDR3 contains 15 residues. Germline loops: CDR1 DFQATT, CDR2 SNEGSKA (reference sequence). The V end was cut by 3 bases, the J end by 5 bases, with 20 bases between. The CDR3 is CSASPVVFMVDEQYF. The CDR3 DNA sequence: TGCAGTGCTAGCCCGGTCGTATTTATGGTCGACGAGCAGTACTTC.

V usage is TRBV6-2 or TRBV6-3 and J usage is TRBJ1-5, with D possibly matching TRBD1 (5 bases). The CDR3 is 13 residues long. Germline assignment: CDR1 MNHEY and CDR2 SVGEGT. V was clipped by 2 bases and J by 6 bases, with 8 bases between them. CDR3 in amino acids: CASSYVGTQPQHF. CDR3 nucleotides: TGTGCCAGCAGTTACGTCGGGACTCAGCCCCAGCATTTT.

This rearrangement joins TRBV27 to TRBJ2-1; weak D call: TRBD2 (5 bases). Germline V gives CDR1 MNHEY, CDR2 SMNVEV (reference sequence). V was trimmed by 2 bases and J by 3 bases, leaving 11 bases between them. The CDR3 contains 15 residues. CDR3 protein: CASSLRGVVYNEQFF. DNA of the CDR3: TGTGCCAGCAGTTTACGGGGTGTGGTCTACAATGAGCAGTTCTTC.

The chain's CDR3 is CASRDGHGQGNTEAFF. Here the CDR3 DNA reads TGTGCCAGCAGAGACGGACATGGACAGGGGAACACTGAAGCTTTCTTT. V is TRBV6-2 or TRBV6-3 and J is TRBJ1-1; 8 positions agree with TRBD1. Germline V lookup: CDR1 MNHEY, CDR2 SVGEGT. The CDR3 sequence is 16 residues long. V dropped 6 bases and J dropped 1; count of bases not matched to a gene: 10.

The chain uses TRBV20-1 and TRBJ2-3, with 10 bases lining up with TRBD2. The germline V gene has CDR1 DFQATT and CDR2 SNEGSKA (reference sequence). The junction had 11 bases not matched to a gene; V was cut back by 0 bases and J by 5 bases. The CDR3 has 17 amino acids. Here the CDR3 reads CSARDSGGNPWVDTQYF. In nucleotides, the CDR3 is TGCAGTGCTAGAGATAGCGGGGGGAATCCTTGGGTAGATACGCAGTATTTT.

This clonotype has just a few counts. V usage is TRBV6-2 or TRBV6-3 and J usage is TRBJ1-5, with 10 bases identical to TRBD1. Germline CDR1 is MNHEY and CDR2 is SVGEGT. CDR3 length equals 15 residues. V lost 4 bases to trimming and J lost 3 bases; unmatched junction nucleotides: 3. The CDR3, as DNA: TGTGCCAGCAGTTCGGGACAGGGGTACAATCAGCCCCAGCATTTT. Residues: CASSSGQGYNQPQHF.

The chain couples TRBV5-5 to TRBJ1-5; 8 nucleotides line up with TRBD1. Unmatched junction bases numbered 9, after V lost 4 bases and J lost 3 bases. Germline CDR1 reads SGHKS; CDR2 reads YYEKEE (reference sequence). This CDR3 region has 16 residues. This chain's CDR3 is CASSPTGGPYNQPQHF. CDR3 sequence (DNA): TGTGCCAGCAGCCCTACAGGGGGACCATACAATCAGCCCCAGCATTTT.

The V gene is TRBV12-3 or TRBV12-4, the J gene TRBJ1-6; TRBD1 agrees at 9 bases. The CDR3 loop spans 14 amino acids. With V trimmed by 6 bases and J by 8 bases, 5 bases remained unmatched. The CDR3: CASRRGDRDSPLHF. CDR3 DNA: TGTGCCAGCAGGCGAGGGGACAGGGATTCACCCCTCCACTTT.

The genes are TRBV7-2 and TRBJ2-3; D perhaps matches TRBD2 (5 bases). Germline V gene data show CDR1 as SGHTA and CDR2 as FQGNSA. Trimming took off 0 bases at V and 11 bases at J, with 18 bases between the two ends. The CDR3 is made up of 15 amino acids. The CDR3 region is CASSLALGLPIRQYF. The CDR3 DNA reads as TGTGCCAGCAGCTTAGCGCTTGGACTGCCGATCCGGCAGTATTTT. The whole variable domain, filled in from reference TRBV7-2 and TRBJ2-3, reads GAGVSQSPSNKVTEKGKDVELRCDPISGHTALYWYRQSLGQGLEFLIYFQGNSAPDKSGLPSDRFSAERTGGSVSTLTIQRTQQEDSAVYLCASSLALGLPIRQYFGPGTRLTVL.

The V gene is TRBV6-2 or TRBV6-3, the J gene TRBJ2-4; D ambiguous. Germline values: CDR1 MNHEY, CDR2 SVGEGT. With 3 bases removed from V and 1 base from J, the gap between germline ends came to 7 bases. This CDR3 is 14 amino acids long. The CDR3 DNA reads as TGTGCCAGCAGTTATCAGTCCGCCAAAAACATTCAGTACTTC. Its translation: CASSYQSAKNIQYF.

This clonotype was detected only a few times. The gene calls are TRBV7-6 and TRBJ2-1, with TRBD1 matching 10 bases. CDR1 and CDR2 from the germline V gene are SGHVS and FNYEAQ. The CDR3 covers 14 residues. Trimming cost V 1 base and J 15 bases; bases outside gene matches: 9. DNA of the CDR3: TGTGCCAGCAGCTTAGTCGGGACAGGGGTCACTCTGTTCTTC. Encoded protein: CASSLVGTGVTLFF. Filled out from reference TRBV7-6 and TRBJ2-1, the complete variable domain reads GAGVSQSPRYKVTKRGQDVALRCDPISGHVSLYWYRQALGQGPEFLTYFNYEAQQDKSGLPNDRFSAERPEGSISTLTIQRTEQRDSAMYRCASSLVGTGVTLFFGPGTRLTVL.

This clonotype showed up just a few times. This chain links TRBV15 with TRBJ2-3; 13 positions match TRBD2. V shed 7 bases, J shed 7 bases, and the junction held 2 bases outside the gene matches. Germline V gives CDR1 LNHNV, CDR2 YYDKDF (reference sequence). The length of the CDR3 is 13 residues. CDR3 residues: CATKLAGGHTQYF. The CDR3 region has the DNA TGTGCCACCAAACTAGCGGGGGGGCATACGCAGTATTTT. The variable domain in full, completed from reference TRBV15 and TRBJ2-3, reads DAMVIQNPRYQVTQFGKPVTLSCSQTLNHNVMYWYQQKSSQAPKLLFHYYDKDFNNEADTPDNFQSRRPNTSFCFLDIRSPGLGDTAMYLCATKLAGGHTQYFGPGTRLTVL.

The chain is built from TRBV7-9 and TRBJ2-3, with 10 bases matching TRBD1. From germline, CDR1 is SEHNR and CDR2 FQNEAQ (reference sequence). J gave up 0 bases and V 1 base, and 7 bases lay outside the gene matches. There are 18 residues in the CDR3. In DNA form, the CDR3 reads TGTGCCAGCAGCTTAGAAGACAGGGGGCTTTCTAGCACAGATACGCAGTATTTT. This encodes CASSLEDRGLSSTDTQYF.

In this sample, this clonotype turned up many times. The rearrangement joins TRBV12-3 or TRBV12-4 to TRBJ2-7; TRBD2 might be the D (6 bases). V lost 6 bases and J 5 bases, leaving 14 bases between the germline ends. This CDR3 region has 13 residues. The CDR3 protein is CASREGKRDEQYF. CDR3 DNA: TGTGCCAGCAGGGAGGGGAAGAGGGACGAGCAGTACTTC.

This clonotype was recorded at least ten times. The V call is TRBV20-1, the J call TRBJ2-5; TRBD1 might be the D (6 bases). Trimming pared 4 bases from V and 1 base from J, leaving 16 bases between. Germline V gene data show CDR1 as DFQATT and CDR2 as SNEGSKA (reference sequence). The CDR3 is 15 residues long. CDR3 sequence (DNA): TGCAGTGCTAAGGGTCTTGGGGGCTTCCAAGAGACCCAGTACTTC. Protein: CSAKGLGGFQETQYF.

This clonotype appeared a few times. The chain has TRBV5-1 and TRBJ2-5, with a possible D match to TRBD1 (5 bases). CDR3 length: 15 residues. From germline, CDR1 is SGHRS and CDR2 YFSETQ. Trimming pared 1 base from V and 3 bases from J, leaving 13 bases between. The CDR3 here is CASSLTSADKETQYF. In DNA, the CDR3 is TGCGCCAGCAGCTTGACTTCGGCGGACAAAGAGACCCAGTACTTC.

This clonotype was observed at least ten times. J is TRBJ2-5 and V is TRBV18, with a weak D call TRBD2 (6 bases). The CDR3 has 15 amino acids. Germline V gene lookup returns CDR1 KGHSH and CDR2 LQKENI. Trimming took off 3 bases at V and 1 base at J, with 12 bases between the two ends. The chain's CDR3 is CASSPASASQETQYF. CDR3 sequence (DNA): TGTGCCAGCTCACCCGCTAGCGCCTCCCAAGAGACCCAGTACTTC. The complete variable domain, with remaining parts taken from reference TRBV18 and TRBJ2-5, reads NAGVMQNPRHLVRRRGQEARLRCSPMKGHSHVYWYRQLPEEGLKFMVYLQKENIIDESGMPKERFSAEFPKEGPSILRIQQVVRGDSAAYFCASSPASASQETQYFGPGTRLLVL.

This clonotype has only a few counts. This chain uses TRBV6-5 with TRBJ2-7; 15 bases are a match to TRBD2. There are 17 residues in the CDR3. Trimming at V came to 4 bases and at J to 2 bases, leaving 6 bases not matched to a gene. Germline V lookup: CDR1 MNHEY, CDR2 SVGAGI. CDR3 sequence: CASSSQGLAGGTYEQYF. DNA of the CDR3: TGTGCCAGCAGTTCTCAAGGACTAGCGGGGGGGACCTACGAGCAGTACTTC.